These 23 T cell receptor beta chains were sequenced from one sample in a study of PD-1 blockade in classical Hodgkin lymphoma. Assay: immunoSEQ multiplex PCR; the TCRdb copy retains only in-frame clones and omits some. The sample holds roughly 4,400 clones; 80% to 90% are singletons and the top ten take over 0.9%. No patient escaped relapse after autologous stem cell transplantation, and brentuximab vedotin exposure varied. Negative selection with magnetic separation was used to purify CD4+ T cells from thawed PBMCs. This specimen consisted of CD4+ T cells from blood, obtained at baseline. The receptors shown here come from a human donor with classical Hodgkin lymphoma.

This clone was seen more than once but under ten times. The CDR3 region has the DNA TGTGCCAGCAGTGAACCAGGACGGTTCTATGGCTACACCTTC. Protein sequence: CASSEPGRFYGYTF. The chain links TRBV25-1 to TRBJ1-2; D unresolved. Trimming removed 2 bases at V and 4 bases at J, with 11 bases between. The CDR3 runs to 14 residues. In germline, CDR1 is MGHDK, CDR2 SYGVNS.

V and J are TRBV2 and TRBJ2-7; a possible D gene is TRBD1 (5 bases). The germline V gene encodes CDR1 SNHLY and CDR2 FYNNEI. Trimming removed 3 bases from V and 2 bases from J, with 11 bases in between. The CDR3 contains 14 residues. The CDR3, as DNA: TGTGCCAGCAGTGAGGAGCAGGGCCCCTACGAGCAGTACTTC. It translates to CASSEEQGPYEQYF. The whole variable domain, remainder taken from reference TRBV2 and TRBJ2-7, is EPEVTQTPSHQVTQMGQEVILRCVPISNHLYFYWYRQILGQKVEFLVSFYNNEISEKSEIFDDQFSVERPDGSNFTLKIRSTKLEDSAMYFCASSEEQGPYEQYFGPGTRLTVT.

This clone was counted once. The V and J genes are TRBV2 and TRBJ2-5, with D hard to call. CDR1 is SNHLY and CDR2 is FYNNEI in the germline V gene. The germline V and J ends were trimmed by 8 bases and 7 bases, with 11 bases remaining between them. The CDR3 loop spans 11 amino acids. This chain's CDR3 is CASSLSATQYF. CDR3 in DNA: TGTGCCAGCTCCCTCTCGGCGACCCAGTACTTC.

V is TRBV10-3 and J is TRBJ2-1, with 8 bases aligning to TRBD2. From germline, CDR1 is ENHRY and CDR2 SYGVKD. The V segment lost 2 bases and the J segment 3 bases; nucleotides outside the gene matches: 3. CDR3 length: 15 amino acids. CDR3 DNA: TGTGCCATCAGTGAGGCGCGGGGGGACTACAATGAGCAGTTCTTC. It codes for CAISEARGDYNEQFF.

The chain is built from TRBV7-2 and TRBJ2-3; D may match TRBD1 or TRBD2 (5 bases each). The CDR3 runs to 15 residues. V was clipped by 9 bases and J by 0 bases, with 16 bases between them. Germline CDR1 is SGHTA and CDR2 is FQGNSA. CDR3 in DNA: TGTGCCAGATCGAGGGGAATCTCTAGCACAGATACGCAGTATTTT. This translates into CARSRGISSTDTQYF.

V gene TRBV11-2 combines with J gene TRBJ1-1; possibly TRBD1 for D (6 bases). CDR1 SGHAT and CDR2 FQNNGV come from the germline V gene. V lost 3 bases, J lost 1 base, and 9 bases lay in between. This CDR3 comprises 14 residues. The DNA for the CDR3 is TGTGCCAGCAGCTTTAACAGGGCGAACACTGAAGCTTTCTTT. It is translated as CASSFNRANTEAFF.

V usage is TRBV7-3 and J usage is TRBJ2-2; TRBD2 matches at 7 bases. V lost 4 bases and J lost 1; bases outside the gene matches: 3. The CDR3 consists of 15 residues. The germline V gene encodes CDR1 SGHTA and CDR2 FQGTGA. CDR3 sequence: CASSSRGRNTGELFF. CDR3 nucleotides: TGTGCCAGCAGCTCGCGGGGGAGGAACACCGGGGAGCTGTTTTTT.

This clone was counted once. V usage is TRBV7-3 and J usage is TRBJ2-1; 12 positions agree with TRBD2. The CDR3 extends over 14 amino acids. Losses at the gene ends were 4 bases for V and 6 bases for J; bases not matched to a gene: 1. Germline CDR1 and CDR2: SGHTA and FQGTGA. CDR3 bases: TGTGCCAGCAGCTCTAGCGGGGGGGCCAATGAGCAGTTCTTC. It is translated as CASSSSGGANEQFF.

The chain has TRBV6-6 and TRBJ1-2; D perhaps matches TRBD1 (6 bases). Trimming shortened V by 5 bases and J by 1 base, and 14 bases separated the two germline ends. The CDR3 is 15 residues long. Germline CDR1 is MNHNY and CDR2 is SVGAGI (reference sequence). CDR3 sequence reads: CASSPGRGLNYGYTF. Here the CDR3 DNA reads TGTGCCAGCAGTCCGGGCAGGGGTCTTAACTATGGCTACACCTTC.

This chain joins TRBV7-9 and TRBJ2-1; no clear D. Trimming shortened V by 5 bases and J by 5 bases, and 13 bases separated the two germline ends. Germline V gene data show CDR1 as SEHNR and CDR2 as FQNEAQ (reference sequence). The CDR3 totals 14 residues. CDR3 coding DNA: TGTGCCAGCAGCCCCCGTGGCAGTAACAATGAGCAGTTCTTC. Protein product: CASSPRGSNNEQFF.

The genes are TRBV18 and TRBJ2-7, with 7 bases that match TRBD1. Trimming removed 8 bases from V and 2 bases from J; junction bases left unmatched: 9. The CDR3 totals 14 residues. The V gene's germline CDR1 is KGHSH and CDR2 LQKENI. CDR3 DNA sequence: TGTGCCAGCGCCCGACAGGGACCCACCTACGAGCAGTACTTC. Translating it yields CASARQGPTYEQYF.

The chain links TRBV28 to TRBJ1-4; 8 nucleotides align to TRBD1. Germline V gives CDR1 MDHEN, CDR2 SYDVKM. This CDR3 spans 16 amino acids. V trimming: 2 bases; J trimming: 4 bases; junction bases outside the gene matches: 6. CDR3 DNA sequence: TGTGCCAGCAGTTTAGCAGGGGGCGCTTTTAATGAAAAACTGTTTTTT. Translation: CASSLAGGAFNEKLFF. Complete variable domain (other parts from reference TRBV28 and TRBJ1-4): DVKVTQSSRYLVKRTGEKVFLECVQDMDHENMFWYRQDPGLGLRLIYFSYDVKMKEKGDIPEGYSVSREKKERFSLILESASTNQTSMYLCASSLAGGAFNEKLFFGSGTQLSVL.

The chain couples TRBV10-3 to TRBJ2-2; maybe TRBD2 (6 bases). The CDR3 has 16 amino acids. Germline V lookup: CDR1 ENHRY, CDR2 SYGVKD. Trimming removed 0 bases from V and 1 base from J, with 9 bases in between. The CDR3 DNA sequence: TGTGCCATCAGTGAGTCTGCGGGGCAGAACACCGGGGAGCTGTTTTTT. The encoded protein is CAISESAGQNTGELFF.

Comments on this clone: Compared with germline, one end of the junction differs, possibly owing to a read error. The chain employs TRBV5-1 and TRBJ1-2, with TRBD1 identical over 8 bases. The CDR3 covers 13 residues. The germline CDR1 and CDR2 sequences are SGHRS and YFSETQ. CDR3 sequence reads: CASTLTGDYGYTF. The CDR3 coding sequence is TGCGCCAGCACCTTGACAGGGGACTATGGCTACACCTTC.

This clone showed up just a few times. The chain carries TRBV7-9 and TRBJ1-1; D may be TRBD1 (5 bases). Germline V lookup: CDR1 SEHNR, CDR2 FQNEAQ (reference sequence). CDR3 length equals 14 residues. Trimming took off 6 bases at V and 1 base at J, with 12 bases between the two ends. The CDR3 loop reads CASRKGTENTEAFF. CDR3 nucleotides: TGTGCCAGCAGAAAAGGGACGGAGAACACTGAAGCTTTCTTT.

V usage is TRBV5-1 and J usage is TRBJ2-6; D not certain. The CDR3 is 15 residues long. Germline V lookup: CDR1 SGHRS, CDR2 YFSETQ. Trimming left V 5 bases short and J 0 bases short, with 9 bases between. The CDR3 nucleotides read TGCGCCAGCAGTCAACAGAACTCTGGGGCCAACGTCCTGACTTTC. It specifies CASSQQNSGANVLTF.

V is TRBV5-1 and J is TRBJ1-1, with D perhaps TRBD1 (5 bases). This CDR3 spans 14 amino acids. CDR1 and CDR2 (germline): SGHRS, YFSETQ. Deletions cut 4 bases from V and 4 bases from J, with 14 bases between. The CDR3 coding sequence is TGCGCCAGCAGCCCCACAAGTGGGGGCACTGAAGCTTTCTTT. Translating it yields CASSPTSGGTEAFF.

Notes on this clone: A read error may produce the germline difference seen at one junction end. Within the sample, other DNA sequences also encode this same CDR3. The chain is built from TRBV28 and TRBJ1-4; 7 bases match TRBD1. CDR3 length equals 14 residues. In germline, CDR1 is MDHEN, CDR2 SYDVKM. CDR3 nucleotides: TGCGCCAGCACCGGACAGGAGACTAATGAAAAACTGTTTTTT. Amino acids: CASTGQETNEKLFF. Full variable domain (outside the CDR3, taken from reference TRBV28 and TRBJ1-4): DVKVTQSSRYLVKRTGEKVFLECVQDMDHENMFWYRQDPGLGLRLIYFSYDVKMKEKGDIPEGYSVSREKKERFSLILESASTNQTSMYLCASTGQETNEKLFFGSGTQLSVL.

This chain connects TRBV27 to TRBJ2-7; D assignment may be TRBD1 or TRBD2 (7 bases each). Between the trimmed V and J ends, which lost 6 bases and 5 bases, there was a span of 23 bases. The CDR3 length is 16 residues. Germline-derived CDR1 and CDR2 are MNHEY and SMNVEV (reference sequence). The CDR3 sequence is CASRSIKTGRVHEQYF. The CDR3 coding sequence is TGTGCCAGCAGAAGCATAAAGACAGGGAGGGTACACGAGCAGTACTTC.

The V call is TRBV5-1, the J call TRBJ1-6; no reliable D call. This CDR3 region has 13 residues. Trimming removed 2 bases at V and 10 bases at J, with 10 bases between. Germline V lookup: CDR1 SGHRS, CDR2 YFSETQ. CDR3 region: CASSLMAGSPLHF. In nucleotides, the CDR3 is TGCGCCAGCAGCTTAATGGCGGGATCACCCCTCCACTTT.

The chain couples TRBV6-5 to TRBJ1-2; TRBD1 matches at 8 bases. The CDR3 has 14 amino acids. J was trimmed by 8 bases and V by 2 bases; bases with no gene match: 7. The germline CDR1 and CDR2 sequences are MNHEY and SVGAGI. In DNA form, the CDR3 reads TGTGCCAGCAGTTACAGGCAGGGGGCGCGAGGCTACACCTTC. Translated, it gives CASSYRQGARGYTF.

The J gene is TRBJ2-1, the V gene TRBV2, with 9 bases matching TRBD2. The J segment lost 8 bases and the V segment lost 5 bases, leaving 7 bases of the junction unmatched. Germline V lookup: CDR1 SNHLY, CDR2 FYNNEI. The CDR3 totals 14 residues. The DNA for the CDR3 is TGTGCCAGCAGTCCCGGACTAGCGAGGCATGAGCAGTTCTTC. Protein sequence: CASSPGLARHEQFF.

The genes are TRBV27 and TRBJ1-2; weak D call: TRBD1 (5 bases). In germline, CDR1 is MNHEY, CDR2 SMNVEV (reference sequence). The CDR3 runs 13 residues. The V gene lost 6 bases and the J gene lost 8 bases, with 16 bases spanning the gap. The CDR3 loop reads CASSPHRGGGYTF. The CDR3 DNA is TGTGCCAGCAGCCCCCATCGCGGGGGGGGCTACACCTTC.